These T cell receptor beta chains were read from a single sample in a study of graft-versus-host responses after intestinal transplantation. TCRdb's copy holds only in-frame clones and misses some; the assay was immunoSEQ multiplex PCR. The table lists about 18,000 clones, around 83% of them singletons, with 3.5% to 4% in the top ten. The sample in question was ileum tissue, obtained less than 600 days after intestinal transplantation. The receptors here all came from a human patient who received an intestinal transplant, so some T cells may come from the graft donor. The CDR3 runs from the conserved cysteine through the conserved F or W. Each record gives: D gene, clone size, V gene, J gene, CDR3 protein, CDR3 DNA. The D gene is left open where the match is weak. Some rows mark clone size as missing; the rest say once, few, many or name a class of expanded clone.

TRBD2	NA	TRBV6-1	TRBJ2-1	CASSERMAGVGTYNEQFF	TGTGCCAGCAGTGAAAGGATGGCGGGGGTTGGCACCTACAATGAGCAGTTCTTC
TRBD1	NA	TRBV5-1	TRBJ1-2	CASSSDGQGARTF	TGCGCCAGCAGCTCTGACGGACAGGGGGCGAGAACCTTC
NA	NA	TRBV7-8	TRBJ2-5	CASSLSGARETQYF	TGTGCCAGCAGCTTATCGGGGGCGAGGGAGACCCAGTACTTC
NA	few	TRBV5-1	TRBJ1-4	CASKDYGTNDDKLFF	TGCGCCAGCAAAGATTACGGGACAAATGACGACAAACTGTTTTTT
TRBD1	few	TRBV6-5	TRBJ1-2	CASTTGGGGGYTF	TGTGCCAGCACTACAGGGGGCGGAGGTGGCTACACCTTC
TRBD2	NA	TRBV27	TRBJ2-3	CASSFGTSGGSTDTQYF	TGTGCCAGCAGTTTCGGGACTAGCGGGGGAAGCACAGATACGCAGTATTTT
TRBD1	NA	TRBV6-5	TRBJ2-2	CASSYQVRGSGELFF	TGTGCCAGCAGTTACCAGGTCAGGGGGTCCGGGGAGCTGTTTTTT
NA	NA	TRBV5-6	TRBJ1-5	CASSFFRFWEEEPNQPQHF	TGTGCCAGCAGCTTTTTCCGCTTTTGGGAGGAGGAGCCCAATCAGCCCCAGCATTTT
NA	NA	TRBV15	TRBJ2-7	CATSRDLGYEQYF	TGTGCCACCAGCAGAGATCTTGGTTACGAGCAGTACTTC
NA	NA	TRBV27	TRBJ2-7	CASSLSGGGIYEQYF	TGTGCCAGCAGTTTATCTGGGGGCGGAATCTACGAGCAGTACTTC
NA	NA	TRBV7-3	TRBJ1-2	CASSPDPNYGYTF	TGTGCCAGCAGCCCCGACCCCAACTATGGCTACACCTTC
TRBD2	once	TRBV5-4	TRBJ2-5	CASSPRGGGGRETQYF	TGTGCCAGCAGCCCTCGCGGAGGCGGGGGGCGGGAGACCCAGTACTTC
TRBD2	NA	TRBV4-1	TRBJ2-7	CASSQERGGPGGVEQYF	TGCGCCAGCAGCCAAGAGCGGGGGGGCCCGGGCGGTGTAGAGCAGTACTTC
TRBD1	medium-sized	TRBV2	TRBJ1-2	CARREMGQLYGYTF	TGTGCCAGGAGGGAGATGGGACAGCTCTATGGCTACACCTTC
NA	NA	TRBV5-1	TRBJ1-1	CASNWEGEAEAFF	TGCGCCAGCAATTGGGAGGGAGAGGCTGAAGCTTTCTTT
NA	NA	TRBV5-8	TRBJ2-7	CASSLRAYSYEQYF	TGTGCCAGCAGTCTCCGGGCTTACTCCTACGAGCAGTACTTC
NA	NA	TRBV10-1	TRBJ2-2	CASTDSLNTGELFF	TGCGCCAGCACCGACAGTCTTAACACCGGGGAGCTGTTTTTT
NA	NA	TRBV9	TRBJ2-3	CASSAGGVPRTDTQYF	TGTGCCAGCAGCGCAGGCGGGGTTCCTCGCACAGATACGCAGTATTTT
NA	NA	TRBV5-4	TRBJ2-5	CASSLDSGETQYF	TGTGCCAGCAGCTTGGATTCGGGAGAGACCCAGTACTTC
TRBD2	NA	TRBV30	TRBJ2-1	CGLGLSLLAGRENEQFF	TGTGGCCTGGGGCTATCGTTACTAGCGGGGAGGGAAAATGAGCAGTTCTTC
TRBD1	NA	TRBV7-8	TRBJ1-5	CASSRDRVENQPQHF	TGTGCCAGCAGCCGGGACAGGGTAGAGAATCAGCCCCAGCATTTT
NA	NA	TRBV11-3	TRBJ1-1	CASSPRVDREAFF	TGTGCCAGCAGCCCCAGGGTCGATCGTGAAGCTTTCTTT
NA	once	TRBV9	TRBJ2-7	CASSGTDVYEQYF	TGTGCCAGCAGCGGGACCGATGTCTACGAGCAGTACTTC
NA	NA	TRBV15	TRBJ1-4	CATSILSQGIEKLFF	TGTGCCACCAGCATCCTGAGTCAGGGGATTGAAAAACTGTTTTTT
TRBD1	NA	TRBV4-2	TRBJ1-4	CASSQAVGQGSEKLFF	TGTGCCAGCAGCCAAGCCGTGGGACAGGGGAGTGAAAAACTGTTTTTT
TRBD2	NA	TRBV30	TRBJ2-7	CACRRGGGFNEQYF	TGTGCCTGCCGGAGGGGCGGGGGGTTCAACGAGCAGTACTTC
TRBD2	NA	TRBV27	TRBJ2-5	CASSLTSGAQETQYF	TGTGCCAGCAGCCTGACTAGCGGGGCTCAAGAGACCCAGTACTTC
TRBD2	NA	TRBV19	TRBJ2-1	CASSPPGLAGGNEQFF	TGTGCCAGTAGTCCCCCAGGACTAGCGGGAGGCAATGAGCAGTTCTTC
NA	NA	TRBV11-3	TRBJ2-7	CASSHRGQYREQYF	TGTGCCAGCAGCCATCGGGGCCAATATCGGGAGCAGTACTTC
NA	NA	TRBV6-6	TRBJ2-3	CASSSHAADTQYF	TGTGCCAGCAGCTCACATGCAGCAGATACGCAGTATTTT
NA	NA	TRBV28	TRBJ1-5	CASSPFGGDNQPQHF	TGTGCCAGCAGCCCCTTTGGGGGGGACAATCAGCCCCAGCATTTT
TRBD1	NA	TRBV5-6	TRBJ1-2	CASSLTWDSPINYGYTF	TGTGCCAGCAGCTTGACTTGGGACAGTCCCATAAACTATGGCTACACCTTC
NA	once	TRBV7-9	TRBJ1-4	CASSLVGFNEKLFF	TGTGCCAGCAGCTTAGTGGGATTTAATGAAAAACTGTTTTTT
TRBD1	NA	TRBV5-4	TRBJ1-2	CASSPWTGQNGYTF	TGTGCCAGCAGCCCCTGGACAGGCCAGAATGGCTACACCTTC
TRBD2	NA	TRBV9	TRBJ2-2	CASSPGGGNTGELFF	TGTGCCAGCAGCCCCGGGGGGGGGAACACCGGGGAGCTGTTTTTT
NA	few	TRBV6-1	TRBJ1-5	CASRKEGDQPQHF	TGTGCCAGCAGAAAGGAGGGCGATCAGCCCCAGCATTTT
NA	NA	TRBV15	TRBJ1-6	CATSRDVGAESPLHF	TGTGCCACCAGCAGAGACGTGGGGGCCGAGTCACCCCTCCACTTT
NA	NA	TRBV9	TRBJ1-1	CASSVEQVGTEAFF	TGTGCCAGCAGCGTAGAACAGGTGGGGACTGAAGCTTTCTTT
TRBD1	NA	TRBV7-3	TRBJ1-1	CASSTYNRGLMDTEAFF	TGTGCCAGCAGCACCTACAACAGGGGTCTAATGGACACTGAAGCTTTCTTT
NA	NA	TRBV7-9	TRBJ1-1	CASSSTGTGNTEAFF	TGTGCCAGCAGCTCAACCGGGACGGGGAACACTGAAGCTTTCTTT
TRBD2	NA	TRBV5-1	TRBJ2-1	CASSLPSSGGQRRTYNEQFF	TGCGCCAGCAGCTTACCGTCTAGCGGGGGCCAACGTAGGACCTACAATGAGCAGTTCTTC
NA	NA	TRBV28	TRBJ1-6	CASSTLGAANSPLHF	TGTGCCAGCAGTACCTTAGGGGCGGCGAATTCACCCCTCCACTTT
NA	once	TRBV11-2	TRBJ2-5	CASSLDLGQYQETQYF	TGTGCCAGCAGCTTAGATCTCGGGCAGTACCAAGAGACCCAGTACTTC
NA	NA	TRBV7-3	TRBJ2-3	CASSPGAGPQYF	TGTGCCAGCAGCCCTGGAGCCGGGCCGCAGTATTTT
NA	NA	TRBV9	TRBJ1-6	CASSSPVGGPVDSPLHF	TGTGCCAGCAGCTCCCCGGTGGGGGGTCCGGTCGATTCACCCCTCCACTTT
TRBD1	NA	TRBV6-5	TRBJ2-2	CASRYRTGADTGELFF	TGTGCCAGCAGATACCGGACAGGGGCAGACACCGGGGAGCTGTTTTTT
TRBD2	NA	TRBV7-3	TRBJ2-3	CASSPPLAGATDTQYF	TGTGCCAGCAGCCCCCCCCTAGCGGGGGCCACAGATACGCAGTATTTT
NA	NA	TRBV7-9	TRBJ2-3	CASSSKARTDTQYF	TGTGCCAGCAGCTCCAAGGCCCGGACAGATACGCAGTATTTT
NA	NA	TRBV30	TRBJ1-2	CAWSVAEPYGYTF	TGTGCCTGGAGTGTGGCGGAACCATATGGCTACACCTTC
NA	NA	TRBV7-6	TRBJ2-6	CASSSSSTVSYSGANVLTF	TGTGCCAGCAGCTCCTCGTCAACAGTGTCCTACTCTGGGGCCAACGTCCTGACTTTC
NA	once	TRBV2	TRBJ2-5	CASREDSFQETQYF	TGTGCCAGCAGGGAGGACAGTTTCCAAGAGACCCAGTACTTC
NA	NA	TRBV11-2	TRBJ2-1	CASSYQADEQFF	TGTGCCAGCAGCTATCAGGCGGATGAGCAGTTCTTC
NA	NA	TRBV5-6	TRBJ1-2	CAGSLLYWDASNYGYTF	TGTGCCGGCAGCTTGTTGTATTGGGACGCCTCTAACTATGGCTACACCTTC
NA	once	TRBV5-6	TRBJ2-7	CASSPRASYEQYF	TGTGCCAGCAGTCCGAGGGCCTCCTACGAGCAGTACTTC